The present TCR beta chain was sequenced within a study of vaccination and CD4 T cells after COVID-19 (dated by TCRdb to between 2021 and 2024). For the wider study: Convalescent patients had a positive SARS-CoV-2 result on nasal swab PCR, and of these patients, several had mild disease and one had severe disease. The convalescent cohort included six males and four females, with two Hispanic individuals, seven Caucasians, two Asians and one multiracial person. Participants got two doses of the Pfizer-BioNTech BNT162b2 vaccine (n=8) or two doses of the Moderna mRNA-1273 vaccine (n=2). Post-COVID blood samples were collected from convalescent patients a median of around 100 days after diagnosis, with a range of roughly 30 to 161 days. Post-vaccine blood samples were taken a median of about 70 days after the second vaccine dose, with a range of about 12 to 250 days. Overlapping spike peptide pools from SARS-CoV-2 and from the common cold coronaviruses HCoV-NL63, HCoV-OC43 and HCoV-229E were used as culture stimuli. Control cultures used a CEFX viral epitope pool as positive control, an HIV-1 Nef peptide pool as negative control, or no peptide. The spike-specific CD4+ TCR repertoire was compared before and after mRNA vaccination in over 9 COVID-19 convalescent patients and a handful of infection-naive healthy vaccine recipients. What the study reported, not specific to this receptor: Relatively few convalescent patients were included in the study, and early timepoints after natural infection were not analyzed. Although the median number of SARS-CoV-2-reactive clonotypes went up from roughly 20 after infection to 35 to 40 after vaccination, the increase was not significant. In convalescent patients, a median roughly 83% of post-vaccine SARS-CoV-2-reactive clones were detected only after vaccination, and vaccine-specific priming was suggested by this finding. Nearly all vaccine-specific clones in convalescent patients (304 of 307) were mono-reactive for SARS-CoV-2 spike rather than cross-reactive with common cold coronaviruses.

Deletion took 3 bases off V and 3 bases off J, with a span of 18 bases between the germline ends. Taken from cysteine to phenylalanine, the CDR3 has 16 residues. Here the CDR3 DNA is all that survives: 48 bases in frame from base 1. CDR1 and CDR2 are read off the germline V gene as MGHRA and YSYEKL. In the paper's terms, the treatment or condition label means: approximately nine-day PBMC culture with coronavirus spike peptide pools or control peptides (ViraFEST assay). The ViraFEST assay was used in the study, in which antigen-specific T cells were expanded with peptide pools and expanded clonotypes were subsequently identified by TCR sequencing. The convalescent patients' positive SARS-CoV-2 PCR tests were from March to December 2020, which was before the Alpha, Beta and Delta variants emerged in the United States. Two million PBMCs per well were cultured in IMDM with roughly 5% human AB serum and approximately 9.8 IU/ml IL-2, plus 10 ug/ml peptide pools. Half of the culture medium was replaced with fresh IL-2-containing medium on days 3 and 7. Once the cells had been in culture for roughly 10 days, the EasySep CD4+ T cell isolation kit was used to isolate CD4+ T cells by negative selection. Ficoll-Paque Plus gradient centrifugation was used to isolate PBMCs from whole blood, and the isolated PBMCs were then either used fresh or cryopreserved at -140C. Triplicate wells were generally used for each culture condition.

To note about this clonotype: Its antigen specificity is not known. The record has no base qualities; no much larger clone is one base away.

The method behind the library was PCR. DNA from cultured CD4+ T cells was subjected to TCR sequencing with the Oncomine TCR Beta short-read assay at the Johns Hopkins FTIC core. The QIAamp micro DNA kit was used to extract genomic DNA from the cultured CD4+ T cells. The Oncomine TCR Beta libraries from cultured CD4+ T cells were pooled using unique dual indexes and then sequenced on an Illumina iSeq 100. In the authors' own workflow: Non-productive sequences were removed, and CDR3s that did not start with C, did not end with F or W, or were shorter than 7 amino acids were discarded. The MANAFEST web application was used to identify antigen-specific clonotypes by comparing peptide-stimulated wells against reference wells and other culture wells. Positive clones required FDR below 0.05, an odds ratio above 5, and productive frequency above 0.1% in at least two of three replicate wells. Clonotypes that were significantly expanded in both SARS-CoV-2 spike wells and at least one common cold coronavirus spike condition were defined as cross-reactive. CDR3 homology was assessed with Levenshtein distances (stringdist) and unrooted phylogenetic trees (ape) in R version 3.6.1. In-frame beta chains were kept once TCRdb had trimmed the public reads at Q25 with fastp and called clones with MiXCR. Every distinct CDR3 protein forms one entry, paired with its most common genes and DNA. The V and J calls, along with clone size, are taken from TCRdb and not from the paper's own processing. This sample gives about 25,000 distinct CDR3 sequences in total; around half of them show up just once. In total, the top ten clones hold over 5% of the sample.

The chain is assembled from TRBV4-1 and TRBJ2-7; tentative D gene TRBD1, with 6 bases matching. Sample: CD4+ T cells from blood, cultured in vitro. This sequence was found in a human donor who had recovered from COVID-19. The CDR3 is CASSQSYGQGLYEQYF. The DNA reads TGCGCCAGCAGCCAGAGTTATGGGCAGGGGCTCTACGAGCAGTACTTC.